This T cell receptor beta chain was captured in a study of patients and donors after allogeneic stem cell transplantation. TCRdb ran MiXCR on the RT-PCR reads and lists one entry per CDR3 protein. The table lists fewer than 15,000 distinct CDR3 sequences, about 25% of them singletons. This clonotype ranks as medium-sized. V was pared by 2 bases and J by 9 bases, with 5 bases between. This CDR3 comprises 11 residues. This sequence was found in a human donor who was either an allogeneic HSCT recipient or a stem cell or donor lymphocyte infusion donor (not recorded which). It is not recorded whose cells these are; they may come from a transplant donor. Sequenced material: blood, either unsorted or a sorted T cell fraction (not recorded which). This sequence joins TRBV12-3 or TRBV12-4 and TRBJ2-1; D remains ambiguous. The CDR3 loop is CASSLKSEQFF. In DNA, the CDR3 is TGTGCCAGCAGTTTAAAGAGTGAGCAGTTCTTC.